The sequence of this TCR beta chain was determined in a study of blood T cell repertoires in COVID-19. The data were produced by immunoSEQ multiplex PCR, yet TCRdb's version contains in-frame clones alone and is incomplete. The sample carries 400,000 to 550,000 clones, approximately 90% recorded once. V gave up 3 bases and J gave up 1 base; unmatched junction bases: 9. CDR3 size: 16 residues. The germline V gene has CDR1 DFQATT and CDR2 SNEGSKA (reference sequence). The receptor's source is a woman under 40 with acute or convalescent COVID-19. This chain links TRBV20-1 with TRBJ2-3, with TRBD2 matching over 8 bases. Specimen: peripheral blood. The CDR3 region is CSASKRGGYRTDTQYF. CDR3 coding DNA: TGCAGTGCTAGTAAACGGGGGGGATATCGCACAGATACGCAGTATTTT.